The clone carrying this T cell receptor (beta chain) was picked up a small number of times. The length of the CDR3 is 15 residues. CDR1 and CDR2 from the germline V gene are SEHNR and FQNEAQ (reference sequence). The V and J ends lost 5 bases and 2 bases respectively, with 14 bases between them. Cells stained for CD3, CD4, CD8, CD45RA, CD27 and viability were sorted into four CD45RA/CD27 subsets. The sample is drawn from a study of naive and memory T cell subsets. Both TRBC1 and TRBC2 were covered by a beta constant-region primer of two equimolar oligonucleotides. The ligated cDNA underwent four PCR rounds using SP2 and nested alpha and beta constant-region primers. TCRdb re-analysed the UMI-ligation and nested PCR reads in MiXCR, keeping a single row per CDR3 protein. The table lists roughly 8,000 distinct CDR3 sequences, about 30% of them singletons, with approximately 63% in the top ten.

Specimen: CD8+ TEMRA cells from blood. The subset denotes: effector memory re-expressing CD45RA, CD45RA+ CD27-. The chain has TRBV7-9 and TRBJ2-3; D remains unclear. The origin of this receptor is a human donor in good health. The CDR3 spells CASSPLATFTDTQYF. The CDR3 coding sequence is TGTGCCAGCAGCCCCCTGGCCACATTCACAGATACGCAGTATTTT.